The present TCR beta chain was sequenced within a study of response to subunit inactivated influenza vaccine. Study-wide points: Only a handful of new T cells, the authors suggested, are recruited with each seasonal influenza vaccination.

MiXCR, run by TCRdb on the RT-PCR reads, gives a single entry per CDR3 protein. The table includes under 850,000 distinct CDR3 sequences, approximately 17% detected once. As regards this clonotype: What it binds is not known.

The TCR was taken from a man aged 50 or older who received an inactivated influenza vaccine. Sequences were derived from PBMCs from blood, sampled 5 days after vaccination.

CDR3 protein: CASSPQGPPNYEQYF. The CDR3, as DNA: TGTGCCAGCAGCCCCCAGGGCCCCCCCAATTACGAGCAGTACTTC. The V and J genes are TRBV7-2 and TRBJ2-7; D may be TRBD1 (5 bases). Per the germline V gene, CDR1 is SGHTA and CDR2 is FQGNSA. The CDR3 runs to 15 residues. Trimming shortened V by 5 bases and J by 4 bases, and 18 bases separated the two germline ends. Supplemented by reference TRBV7-2 and TRBJ2-7, the full variable domain reads GAGVSQSPSNKVTEKGKDVELRCDPISGHTALYWYRQSLGQGLEFLIYFQGNSAPDKSGLPSDRFSAERTGGSVSTLTIQRTQQEDSAVYLCASSPQGPPNYEQYFGPGTRLTVT.